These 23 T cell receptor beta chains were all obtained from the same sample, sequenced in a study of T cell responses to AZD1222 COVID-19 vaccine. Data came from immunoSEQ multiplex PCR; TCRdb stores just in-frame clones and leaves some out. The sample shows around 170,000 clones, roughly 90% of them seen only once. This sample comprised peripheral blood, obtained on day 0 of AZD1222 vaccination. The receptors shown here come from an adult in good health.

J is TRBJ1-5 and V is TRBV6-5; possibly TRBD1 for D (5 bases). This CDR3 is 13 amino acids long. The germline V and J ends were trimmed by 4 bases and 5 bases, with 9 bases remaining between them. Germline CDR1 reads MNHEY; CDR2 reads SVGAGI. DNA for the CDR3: TGTGCCAGCAGTTCATCAGGGTATCAGCCCCAGCATTTT. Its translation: CASSSSGYQPQHF.

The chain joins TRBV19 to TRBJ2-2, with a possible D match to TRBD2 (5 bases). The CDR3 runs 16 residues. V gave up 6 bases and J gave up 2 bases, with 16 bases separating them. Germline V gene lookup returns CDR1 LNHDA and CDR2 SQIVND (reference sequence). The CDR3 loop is CASSVERTPNTGELFF. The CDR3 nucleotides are TGTGCCAGTAGCGTCGAGCGGACTCCAAACACCGGGGAGCTGTTTTTT.

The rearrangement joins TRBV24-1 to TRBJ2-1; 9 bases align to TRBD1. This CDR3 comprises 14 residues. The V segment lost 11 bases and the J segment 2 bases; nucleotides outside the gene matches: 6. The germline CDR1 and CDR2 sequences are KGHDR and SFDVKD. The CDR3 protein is CASETGGAYNEQFF. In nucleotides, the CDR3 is TGTGCCAGCGAAACAGGGGGCGCCTACAATGAGCAGTTCTTC.

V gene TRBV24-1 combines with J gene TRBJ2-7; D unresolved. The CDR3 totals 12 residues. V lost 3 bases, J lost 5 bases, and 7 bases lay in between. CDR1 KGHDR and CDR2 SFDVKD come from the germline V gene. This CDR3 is CATSDVGDEQYF. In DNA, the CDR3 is TGTGCCACCAGTGATGTGGGTGACGAGCAGTACTTC.

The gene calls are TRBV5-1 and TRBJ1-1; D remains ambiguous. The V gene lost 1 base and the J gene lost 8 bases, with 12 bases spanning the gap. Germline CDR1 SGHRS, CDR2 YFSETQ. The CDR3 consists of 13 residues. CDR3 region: CASSLRDWEEAFF. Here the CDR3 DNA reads TGCGCCAGCAGCTTGAGGGATTGGGAAGAAGCTTTCTTT.

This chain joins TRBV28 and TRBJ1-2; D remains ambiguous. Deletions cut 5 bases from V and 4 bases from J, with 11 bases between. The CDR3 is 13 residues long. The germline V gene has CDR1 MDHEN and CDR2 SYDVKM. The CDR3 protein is CASSPPGSYGYTF. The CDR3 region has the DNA TGTGCCAGCAGTCCTCCGGGAAGCTATGGCTACACCTTC.

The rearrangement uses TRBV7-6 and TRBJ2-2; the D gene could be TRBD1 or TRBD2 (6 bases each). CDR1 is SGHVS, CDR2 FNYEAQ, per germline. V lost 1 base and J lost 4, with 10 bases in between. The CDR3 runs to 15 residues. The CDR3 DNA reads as TGTGCCAGCAGCTTAGTCGGGGGCCCCACCGGGGAGCTGTTTTTT. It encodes CASSLVGGPTGELFF.

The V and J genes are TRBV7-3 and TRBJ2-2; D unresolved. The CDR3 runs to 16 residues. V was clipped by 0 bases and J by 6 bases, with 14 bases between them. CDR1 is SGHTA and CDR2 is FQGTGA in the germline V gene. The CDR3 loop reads CASSLTGPDPAGELFF. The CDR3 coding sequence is TGTGCCAGCAGCTTAACAGGGCCCGACCCCGCCGGGGAGCTGTTTTTT.

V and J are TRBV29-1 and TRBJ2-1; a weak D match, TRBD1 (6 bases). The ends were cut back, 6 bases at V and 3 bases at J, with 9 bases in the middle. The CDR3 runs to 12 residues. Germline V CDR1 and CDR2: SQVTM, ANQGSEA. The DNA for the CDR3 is TGCAGCGTACAGGACAGCTACAATGAGCAGTTCTTC. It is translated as CSVQDSYNEQFF.

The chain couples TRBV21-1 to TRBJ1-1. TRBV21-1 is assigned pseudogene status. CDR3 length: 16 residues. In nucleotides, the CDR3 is TGTGCCAGCAGCAAAATCGTGGGGGAGATGAACACTGAAGCTTTCTTT. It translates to CASSKIVGEMNTEAFF.

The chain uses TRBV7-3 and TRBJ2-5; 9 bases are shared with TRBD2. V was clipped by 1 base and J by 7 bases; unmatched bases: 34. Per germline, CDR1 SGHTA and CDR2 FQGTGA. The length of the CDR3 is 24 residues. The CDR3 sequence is CASSLIERALPSGLAGINVWTQYF. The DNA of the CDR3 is TGTGCCAGCAGCTTAATAGAGAGAGCTCTCCCCTCGGGGCTAGCGGGAATTAACGTATGGACCCAGTACTTC.

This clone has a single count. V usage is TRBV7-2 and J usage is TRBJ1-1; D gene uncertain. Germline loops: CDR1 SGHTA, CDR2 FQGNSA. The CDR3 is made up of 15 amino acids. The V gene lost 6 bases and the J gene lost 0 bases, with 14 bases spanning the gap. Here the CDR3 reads CASSELLVVNTEAFF. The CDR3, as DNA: TGTGCCAGCAGTGAGCTCCTAGTGGTGAACACTGAAGCTTTCTTT. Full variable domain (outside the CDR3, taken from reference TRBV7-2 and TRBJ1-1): GAGVSQSPSNKVTEKGKDVELRCDPISGHTALYWYRQSLGQGLEFLIYFQGNSAPDKSGLPSDRFSAERTGGSVSTLTIQRTQQEDSAVYLCASSELLVVNTEAFFGQGTRLTVV.

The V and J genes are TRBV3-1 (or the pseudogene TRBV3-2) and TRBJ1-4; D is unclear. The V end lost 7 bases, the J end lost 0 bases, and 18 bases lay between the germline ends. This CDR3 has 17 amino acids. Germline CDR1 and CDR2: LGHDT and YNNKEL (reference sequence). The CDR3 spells CASTSRDLGATNEKLFF. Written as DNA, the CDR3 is TGTGCCAGCACCTCAAGGGATCTGGGAGCAACTAATGAAAAACTGTTTTTT.

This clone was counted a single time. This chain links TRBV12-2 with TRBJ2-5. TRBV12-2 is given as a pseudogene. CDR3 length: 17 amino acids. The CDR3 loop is CASRLVSGPVKTETQYF. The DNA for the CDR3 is TGTGCAAGTCGCTTAGTCTCGGGACCTGTGAAAACGGAGACCCAGTACTTC.

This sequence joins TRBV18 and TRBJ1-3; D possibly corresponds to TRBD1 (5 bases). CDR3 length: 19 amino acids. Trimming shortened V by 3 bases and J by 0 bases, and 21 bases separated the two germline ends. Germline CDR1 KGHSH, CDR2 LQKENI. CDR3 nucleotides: TGTGCCAGCTCACCCCTCGTACGGGACCGTGCTGACTCTGGAAACACCATATATTTT. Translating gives CASSPLVRDRADSGNTIYF.

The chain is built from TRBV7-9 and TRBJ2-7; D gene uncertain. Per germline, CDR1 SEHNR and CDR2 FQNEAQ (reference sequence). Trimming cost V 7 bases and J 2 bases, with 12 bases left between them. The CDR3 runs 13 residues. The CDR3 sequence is CASIPESAYEQYF. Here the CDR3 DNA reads TGTGCCAGCATCCCGGAGTCCGCCTACGAGCAGTACTTC. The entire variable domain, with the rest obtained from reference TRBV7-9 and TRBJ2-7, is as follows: DTGVSQNPRHKITKRGQNVTFRCDPISEHNRLYWYRQTLGQGPEFLTYFQNEAQLEKSRLLSDRFSAERPKGSFSTLEIQRTEQGDSAMYLCASIPESAYEQYFGPGTRLTVT.

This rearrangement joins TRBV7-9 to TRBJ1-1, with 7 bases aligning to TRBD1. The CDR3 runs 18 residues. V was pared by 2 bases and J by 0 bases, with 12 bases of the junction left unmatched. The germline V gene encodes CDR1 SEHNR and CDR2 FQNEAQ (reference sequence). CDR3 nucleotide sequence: TGTGCCAGCAGCTTACCGACAGGGAGACAGATCCTGAACACTGAAGCTTTCTTT. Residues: CASSLPTGRQILNTEAFF.

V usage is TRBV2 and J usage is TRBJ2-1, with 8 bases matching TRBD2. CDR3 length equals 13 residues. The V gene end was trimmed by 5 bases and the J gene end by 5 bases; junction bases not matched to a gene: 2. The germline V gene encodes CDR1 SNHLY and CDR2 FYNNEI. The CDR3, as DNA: TGTGCCAGCAGTACTAGCGGCCACAATGAGCAGTTCTTC. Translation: CASSTSGHNEQFF.

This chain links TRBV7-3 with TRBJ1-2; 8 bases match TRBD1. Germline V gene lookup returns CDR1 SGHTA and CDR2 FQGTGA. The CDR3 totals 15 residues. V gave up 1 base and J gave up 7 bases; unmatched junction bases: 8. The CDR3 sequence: CASSLKVAGGGGYTF. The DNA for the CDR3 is TGTGCCAGCAGCTTAAAAGTGGCAGGGGGCGGTGGCTACACCTTC.

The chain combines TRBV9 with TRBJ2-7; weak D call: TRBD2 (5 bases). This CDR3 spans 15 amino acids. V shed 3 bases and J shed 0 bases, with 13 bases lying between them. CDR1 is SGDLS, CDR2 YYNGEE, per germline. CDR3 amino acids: CASSESAGYSYEQYF. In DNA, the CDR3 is TGTGCCAGCAGCGAGAGCGCGGGCTACTCCTACGAGCAGTACTTC.

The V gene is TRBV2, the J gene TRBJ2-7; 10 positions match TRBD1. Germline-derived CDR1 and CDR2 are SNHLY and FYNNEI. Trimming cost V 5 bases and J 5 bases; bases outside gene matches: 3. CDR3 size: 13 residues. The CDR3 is CASSRDRGNEQYF. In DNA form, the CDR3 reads TGTGCCAGCAGTAGGGACAGGGGAAACGAGCAGTACTTC.

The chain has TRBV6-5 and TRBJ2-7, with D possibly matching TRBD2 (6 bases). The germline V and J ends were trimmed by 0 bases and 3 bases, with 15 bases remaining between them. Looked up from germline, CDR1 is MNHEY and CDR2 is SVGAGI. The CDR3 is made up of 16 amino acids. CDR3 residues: CASSYSRRESFYEQYF. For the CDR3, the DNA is TGTGCCAGCAGTTACTCGCGTCGGGAGTCCTTCTACGAGCAGTACTTC.

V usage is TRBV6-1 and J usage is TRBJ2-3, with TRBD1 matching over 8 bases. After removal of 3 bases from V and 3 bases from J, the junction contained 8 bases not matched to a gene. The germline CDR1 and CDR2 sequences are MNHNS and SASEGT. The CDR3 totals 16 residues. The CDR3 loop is CASSDAQGARTDTQYF. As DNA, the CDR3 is TGTGCCAGCAGTGATGCCCAGGGGGCAAGGACAGATACGCAGTATTTT.